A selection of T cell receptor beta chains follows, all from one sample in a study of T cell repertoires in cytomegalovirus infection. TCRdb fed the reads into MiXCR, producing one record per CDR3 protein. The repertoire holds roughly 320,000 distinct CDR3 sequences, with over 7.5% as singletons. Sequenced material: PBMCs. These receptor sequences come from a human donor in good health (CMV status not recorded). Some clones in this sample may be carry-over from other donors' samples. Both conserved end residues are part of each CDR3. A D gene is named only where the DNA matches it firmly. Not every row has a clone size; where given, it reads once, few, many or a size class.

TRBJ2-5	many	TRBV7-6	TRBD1	TGTGCCAGCAGCTTAAGGGGGACAGGGGCCTTCCAAGAGACCCAGTACTTC	CASSLRGTGAFQETQYF
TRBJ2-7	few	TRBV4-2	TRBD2	TGTGCCAGCAGCCAAGATCTAGCGGGAGGCTACGAGCAGTACTTC	CASSQDLAGGYEQYF
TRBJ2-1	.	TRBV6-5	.	TGTGCCAGCAGTTACTCCCTTCTAGAAAATGAGCAGTTCTTC	CASSYSLLENEQFF
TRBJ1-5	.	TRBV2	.	TGTGCCAGCAGTCGGCTTATTAGCAATCAGCCCCAGCATTTT	CASSRLISNQPQHF
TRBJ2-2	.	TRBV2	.	TGTGCCAGCAGTCCGAACACAGGGCTGGACGGGGAGCTGTTTTTT	CASSPNTGLDGELFF
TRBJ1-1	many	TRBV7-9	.	TGTGCCAGCAGCTTAATTTGGTCCGCGAACACTGAAGCTTTCTTT	CASSLIWSANTEAFF
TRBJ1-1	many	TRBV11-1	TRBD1	TGTGCCAGCAGCTATCGGACAGGGCTGAACACTGAAGCTTTCTTT	CASSYRTGLNTEAFF
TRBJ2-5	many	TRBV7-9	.	TGTGCCAGCAGCTCCGTAGGGGGTACCCAGTACTTC	CASSSVGGTQYF
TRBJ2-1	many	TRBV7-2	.	TGTGCCAGCAGCTTCCCCGGCCCTAGGAACCTCAATGAGCAGTTCTTC	CASSFPGPRNLNEQFF
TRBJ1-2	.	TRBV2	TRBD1	TGTGCCAGCAGTTTCCCGGGACAGGTTCATGGCTACACCTTC	CASSFPGQVHGYTF
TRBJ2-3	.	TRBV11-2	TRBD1	TGTGCCAGCAGCCTATGGGACAGACCCACAGATACGCAGTATTTT	CASSLWDRPTDTQYF
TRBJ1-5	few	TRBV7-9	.	TGTGCCAGCAGCGGGCGGACAGCAGGTTGGGCCCAGCATTTT	CASSGRTAGWAQHF
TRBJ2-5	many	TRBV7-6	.	TGTGCCAGCAGCTGGAGGGGACCCGAGAAAGAGACCCAGTACTTC	CASSWRGPEKETQYF
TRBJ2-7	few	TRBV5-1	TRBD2	TGCGCCAGCAGCAAAGGGGCGGGGGATCCCTACGAGCAGTACTTC	CASSKGAGDPYEQYF
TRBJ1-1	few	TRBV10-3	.	TGTGCCCCCCAGGACGTCGGGGAATCGAACACTGAAGCTTTCTTT	CAPQDVGESNTEAFF
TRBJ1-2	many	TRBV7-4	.	TGTGCCAGCACCACCCAAGGCGGCAGTATAAACTATGGCTACACCTTC	CASTTQGGSINYGYTF
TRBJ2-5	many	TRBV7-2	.	TGTGCCAGCAGCTTGGGTCGATCCCAAGAGACCCAGTACTTC	CASSLGRSQETQYF
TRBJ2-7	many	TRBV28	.	TGTGCCAGCAGTTTGATCTCCGTCTACGAGCAGTACTTC	CASSLISVYEQYF
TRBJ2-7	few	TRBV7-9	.	TGTGCCAGCAGCTTAGCGGTTGCCTCCTACGAGCAGTACTTC	CASSLAVASYEQYF
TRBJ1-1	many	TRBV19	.	TGTGCCAGTAATCCTCGGACAGCGTGGGCCACTGAAGCTTTCTTT	CASNPRTAWATEAFF
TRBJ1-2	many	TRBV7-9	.	TGTGCCAGCAGCTTCCGCAATAATTATGGCTACACCTTC	CASSFRNNYGYTF
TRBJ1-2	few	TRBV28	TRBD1	TGTGCCAGCAGTTTTCAGGGGGCGCAGAACTATGGCTACACCTTC	CASSFQGAQNYGYTF
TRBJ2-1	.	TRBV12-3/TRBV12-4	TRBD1	TGTGCCAGCTGCCGAGGACAGGGGGGTTTTGTTGAGCAGTTCTTC	CASCRGQGGFVEQFF
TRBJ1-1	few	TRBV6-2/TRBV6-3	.	TGTGCCAGCAGTTTCGTACAGATGAACACTGAAGCTTTCTTT	CASSFVQMNTEAFF
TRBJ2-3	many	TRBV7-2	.	TGTGCCAGCAGCTTATACCAGGGAGCAGATACGCAGTATTTT	CASSLYQGADTQYF
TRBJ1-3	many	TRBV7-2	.	TGTGCCAGCAGTTTCGGGACATCGGTGGGCGGAAACACCATATATTTT	CASSFGTSVGGNTIYF
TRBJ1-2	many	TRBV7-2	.	TGTGCCAGCAGCTCTCCGTCCGGGACCCATGGCTACACCTTC	CASSSPSGTHGYTF
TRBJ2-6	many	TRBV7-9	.	TGTGCCAGCAGCGAGACCTCTGGGGCCAACGTCCTGACTTTC	CASSETSGANVLTF
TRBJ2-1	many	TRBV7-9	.	TGTGCCAGCAGCTCCCCGGAGAGTCCCTACAATGAGCAGTTCTTC	CASSSPESPYNEQFF
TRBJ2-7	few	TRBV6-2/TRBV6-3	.	TGTGCCAGCTGGGGGGTCTACGAGCAGTACTTC	CASWGVYEQYF
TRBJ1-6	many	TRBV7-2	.	TGTGCCAGCAGCTTAGAGGGCCCCCATAATTCACCCCTCCACTTT	CASSLEGPHNSPLHF
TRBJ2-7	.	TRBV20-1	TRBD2	TGCAGTGCTAGACCCTCCGAAGCGGGAGGGCCGGGCGAGCAGTACTTC	CSARPSEAGGPGEQYF
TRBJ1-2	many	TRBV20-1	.	TGCAGTGCCAAATTAGAGGGGAGGGTCTATGGCTACACCTTC	CSAKLEGRVYGYTF
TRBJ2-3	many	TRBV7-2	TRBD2	TGTGCCAGCAGCTCCTCGGCGGCGGGGGGAGGGGATACGCAGTATTTT	CASSSSAAGGGDTQYF
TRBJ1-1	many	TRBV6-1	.	TGTGCCAGCCCACCCCCCCCGAGACCCCTAAGAATCGACACTGAAGCTTTCTTT	CASPPPPRPLRIDTEAFF
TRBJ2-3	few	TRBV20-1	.	TGCAGTGCTTGGGACACCTACACAGATACGCAGTATTTT	CSAWDTYTDTQYF
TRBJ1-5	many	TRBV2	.	TGTGCCAGCAATACCGGACAGCTTTTCAATCAGCCCCAGCATTTT	CASNTGQLFNQPQHF
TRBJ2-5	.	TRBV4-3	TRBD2	TGCGCCAGCAGCCAAGATAGCGGGGGGCCTCAAGAGACCCAGTACTTC	CASSQDSGGPQETQYF
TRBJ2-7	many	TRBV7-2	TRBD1	TGTGCCAGCAGCCAGGGGGGGACAGGGGACTACGAGCAGTACTTC	CASSQGGTGDYEQYF
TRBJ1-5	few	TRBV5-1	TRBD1	TGCGCCAGCTCCACTTCAGGGGGCGTTAATCAGCCCCAGCATTTT	CASSTSGGVNQPQHF
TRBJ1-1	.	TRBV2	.	TGTGCCAGCAGGGGTCGGACTGAAGCTTTCTTT	CASRGRTEAFF
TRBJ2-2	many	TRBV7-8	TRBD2	TGTGCCAGCAGCTTAGTTGGCGGGGGGGGAACCGGGGAGCTGTTTTTT	CASSLVGGGGTGELFF
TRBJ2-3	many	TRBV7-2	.	TGTGCCAGCAGCTTAGACCCCCCGCTACATATCGAAGATACGCAGTATTTT	CASSLDPPLHIEDTQYF
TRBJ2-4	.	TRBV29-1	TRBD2	TGCAGCGGCGCTAGCGGGCCGCTAGCCAAAAACATTCAGTACTTC	CSGASGPLAKNIQYF
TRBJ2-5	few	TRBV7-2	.	TGTGCCAGCAGCGTCGTCCGAGAGACCCAGTACTTC	CASSVVRETQYF
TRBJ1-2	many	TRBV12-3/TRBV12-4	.	TGTGCCAGCAGTCTGGGAAGTAGTGGCTACACCTTC	CASSLGSSGYTF
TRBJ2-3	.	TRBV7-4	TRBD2	TGTGCCAGCAGCTTACTCGGACTAGTTGCAGATACGCAGTATTTT	CASSLLGLVADTQYF
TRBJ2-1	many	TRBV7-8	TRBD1	TGTGCCAGCAGCCCCAAGGAATCGGACAGGAGGAATTTCTTC	CASSPKESDRRNFF
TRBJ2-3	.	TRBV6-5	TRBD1	TGTGCCAGCAGCAGACAGGGCCATACGCAGTATTTT	CASSRQGHTQYF
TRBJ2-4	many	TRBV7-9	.	TGTGCCAGCAGCTCGCCCTTAAACATTCAGTACTTC	CASSSPLNIQYF